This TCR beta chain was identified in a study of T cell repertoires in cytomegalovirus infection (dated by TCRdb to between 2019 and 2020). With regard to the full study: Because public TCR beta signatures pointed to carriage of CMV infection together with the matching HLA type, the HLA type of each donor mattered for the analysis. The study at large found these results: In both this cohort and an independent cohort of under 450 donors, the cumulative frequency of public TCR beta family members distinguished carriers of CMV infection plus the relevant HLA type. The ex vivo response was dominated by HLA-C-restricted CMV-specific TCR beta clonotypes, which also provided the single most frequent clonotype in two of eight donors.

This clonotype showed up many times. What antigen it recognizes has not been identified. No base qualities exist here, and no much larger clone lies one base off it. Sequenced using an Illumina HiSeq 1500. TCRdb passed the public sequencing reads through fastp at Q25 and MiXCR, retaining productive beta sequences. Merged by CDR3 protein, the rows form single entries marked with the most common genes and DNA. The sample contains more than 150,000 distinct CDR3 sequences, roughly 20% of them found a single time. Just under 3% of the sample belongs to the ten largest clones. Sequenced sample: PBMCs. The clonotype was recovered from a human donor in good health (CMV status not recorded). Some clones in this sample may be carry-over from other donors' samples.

The DNA reads TGTGCCAGCACTCCCCCTTTAGCGGGAGTACTGTTCTTC. Protein translation: CASTPPLAGVLFF. Here the chain combines TRBV7-2 and TRBJ2-1, with 9 bases matching TRBD2. V is cut back by 7 bases and J by 15 bases, with 13 bases in the junction unmatched. The germline V gene sets CDR1 to SGHTA and CDR2 to FQGNSA. Counted from cysteine to phenylalanine, this CDR3 has 13 amino acids. Here the CDR3 DNA is all that survives: 39 bases in frame from base 1. With all but the CDR3 taken from the reference TRBV7-2 and TRBJ2-1 genes, the full variable domain is: GAGVSQSPSNKVTEKGKDVELRCDPISGHTALYWYRQSLGQGLEFLIYFQGNSAPDKSGLPSDRFSAERTGGSVSTLTIQRTQQEDSAVYLCASTPPLAGVLFFGPGTRLTVL.